This T cell receptor (beta chain) was captured by sequencing in a study of blood T cell repertoires in COVID-19. Whole-study context: Material from acute and convalescent COVID-19 was sourced from the United States, Italy and Spain. PBMCs, B-cell-depleted T cells, or T cells provided the cDNA or gDNA that made up the material.

Germline CDR1 and CDR2: MDHEN and SYDVKM. This CDR3 has 15 amino acids. With 3 bases removed from V and 2 bases from J, the gap between germline ends came to 13 bases. Study processing details: Amplification of reference gene primers was used by the study to estimate nucleated cell counts. Repertoires were generated with immunoSEQ multiplex PCR, while TCRdb's copy carries only in-frame clones and drops some. The DNA gave D and trimming, while V, J and clone size come from that table. The sample shows about 58,000 clones, approximately 81% of them seen only once. Sequencing was performed on peripheral blood. The clonotype was recovered from a man between 35 and 55 years old with active COVID-19. V usage is TRBV28 and J usage is TRBJ1-2; D call uncertain. The CDR3 region is CASSFWSERNYGYTF. CDR3 nucleotides: TGTGCCAGCAGTTTCTGGTCAGAGCGGAACTATGGCTACACCTTC.